This is a list of T cell receptor beta chains from one sample in a study of CXCR3-negative and CXCR3-positive naive CD8 T cells. TCRdb re-analyzed the 5' RACE reads; it lists each CDR3 protein once, without DNA. The sample has about 150,000 distinct CDR3 sequences. The sample consisted of naive CXCR3+ CD8+ T cells from blood. Every receptor here comes from a human donor in good health. Some clones in this sample may be carry-over from other donors' samples. CDR3s include the opening cysteine and the closing phenylalanine or tryptophan.

cdr3_aa,j_call,v_call
CASSMGQGNQPQHF,TRBJ1-5,TRBV5-6
CSVEGGQVTNTGELFF,TRBJ2-2,TRBV29-1
CSVFDSSYEQYF,TRBJ2-7,TRBV29-1
CASSQDSGGSNIQYF,TRBJ2-4,TRBV4-2
CASSYPDEVGTDTQYF,TRBJ2-3,TRBV6-5
CSVEAGQETQYF,TRBJ2-5,TRBV29-1
CASSEWGGWDEQFF,TRBJ2-1,TRBV25-1
CASSLGTSGITDTQYF,TRBJ2-3,TRBV7-3
CASSYGPDLRYGYTF,TRBJ1-2,TRBV6-5
CSVEVAGERAGELFF,TRBJ2-2,TRBV29-1
CASSAGLAVNTDTQYF,TRBJ2-3,TRBV2
CASSLAAGGALNEQYF,TRBJ2-7,TRBV7-6
CASSPDRANYNEQFF,TRBJ2-1,TRBV28
CASSSSTGAHTEAFF,TRBJ1-1,TRBV7-6
CASSLVSGGSYNEQFF,TRBJ2-1,TRBV13
CASSPTRDSRGYTF,TRBJ1-2,TRBV12-3/TRBV12-4
CASSSVGGREQYF,TRBJ2-7,TRBV12-3/TRBV12-4
CASSPQTGSNRQYF,TRBJ2-7,TRBV28
CASSLAWAGSYNEQFF,TRBJ2-1,TRBV11-2
CSVEGTAMNTEAFF,TRBJ1-1,TRBV29-1
CASSQSTVRDGQETQYF,TRBJ2-5,TRBV3-1
CSVVGAGGLGTGELFF,TRBJ2-2,TRBV29-1
CASSPDRGSALSGANVLTF,TRBJ2-6,TRBV14
CASSQVWTDKEPGTDTQYF,TRBJ2-3,TRBV14
CASSVTGLATEAFF,TRBJ1-1,TRBV9
CASSLRRSVLAGLNEQFF,TRBJ2-1,TRBV12-3/TRBV12-4
CASSPSSWGYGYTF,TRBJ1-2,TRBV12-3/TRBV12-4
CASSQPGTEAFF,TRBJ1-1,TRBV4-1
CASSPLLLAGGTYEQYF,TRBJ2-7,TRBV3-1
CASSLRAGAVDGYEQYF,TRBJ2-7,TRBV7-8
CASSFRDPRDIQYF,TRBJ2-4,TRBV28
CASSRTSRDEQYF,TRBJ2-7,TRBV4-1
CASSLLAGGPRETQYF,TRBJ2-5,TRBV28
CASSQVEVTGLNTEAFF,TRBJ1-1,TRBV3-1
CSVPGTSSEQWETQYF,TRBJ2-5,TRBV29-1
CASTRGVRETQYF,TRBJ2-5,TRBV7-7
CASSAGQRADTQYF,TRBJ2-3,TRBV7-6
CASSRGTAPYEQYF,TRBJ2-7,TRBV5-5
CASSLAGSTDTQYF,TRBJ2-3,TRBV7-3
CASSYGGRTYEQYF,TRBJ2-7,TRBV27
CASSPTGANQPQHF,TRBJ1-5,TRBV28
CASSEQITSYNEQFF,TRBJ2-1,TRBV7-9
CASSLSDRTYEQYF,TRBJ2-7,TRBV13
CASSSGDYGYTF,TRBJ1-2,TRBV28
CSVEDVLGLNTEAFF,TRBJ1-1,TRBV29-1
CASSPLRRRTANNEQFF,TRBJ2-1,TRBV28
CSANGVSNEQYF,TRBJ2-7,TRBV29-1
CSVSGTSGKFPYEQYF,TRBJ2-7,TRBV29-1
CASRLDGTGRFHYEQYF,TRBJ2-7,TRBV5-6
CASSPREGSTDTQYF,TRBJ2-3,TRBV4-3
CTSSLSVRDQETQYF,TRBJ2-5,TRBV12-3/TRBV12-4